A single sample is the source of the 5 T cell receptor beta chains below, sequenced in a study of Graves' ophthalmopathy and Graves' hyperthyroidism. RNA transcripts were the template, and TCR beta CDR3 regions were amplified from them. HTBI-primed RT-PCR formed the first round, and a multiplex PCR formed the second. MiXCR was run by TCRdb on the multiplex PCR reads, yielding one entry per CDR3 protein. Of around 1,000,000 distinct CDR3 sequences detected, 35% to 40% appear once; the ten largest clones hold over 8.5%. The sample taken for sequencing was peripheral blood or thyroid tissue (not recorded which). The receptors were gathered from an adult man with Graves' hyperthyroidism.

This clonotype was found many times. Written as DNA, the CDR3 is TGTGCCAGCAGCCCCGTTGGGGTTGGGCATTCACCCCTCCACTTT. Amino acids: CASSPVGVGHSPLHF. V and J are TRBV7-6 and TRBJ1-6; D not certain. Germline V gene sequence: CDR1 SGHVS, CDR2 FNYEAQ. The CDR3 sequence is 15 residues long. Trimming took off 5 bases at V and 8 bases at J, with 16 bases between the two ends.

This clonotype occurred a few times. The chain carries TRBV19 and TRBJ1-2, with D perhaps matching TRBD1 (5 bases). Germline V gene lookup returns CDR1 LNHDA and CDR2 SQIVND (reference sequence). Trimming pared 5 bases from V and 4 bases from J, leaving 11 bases between. This CDR3 comprises 13 residues. This CDR3 reads CASSSDSRYGYTF. Written as DNA, the CDR3 is TGTGCCAGTAGTTCCGACAGTCGCTATGGCTACACCTTC.

J is TRBJ1-2 and V is TRBV20-1; no clear D. Trimming cost V 5 bases and J 0 bases, with 13 bases left between them. The CDR3 spans 14 residues. Looked up from germline, CDR1 is DFQATT and CDR2 is SNEGSKA (reference sequence). Here the CDR3 reads CSAADPITNYGYTF. The CDR3 nucleotides read TGCAGTGCTGCGGACCCTATTACTAACTATGGCTACACCTTC.

This clonotype appeared a few times. The chain links TRBV12-3 or TRBV12-4 to TRBJ1-6; D perhaps matches TRBD1 (6 bases). V was shortened by 3 bases and J by 0 bases, with 9 bases between the two germline ends. This CDR3 comprises 16 residues. The CDR3 DNA follows: TGTGCCAGCAGTTTTGAGGGGGGCTCCTATAATTCACCCCTCCACTTT. This translates into CASSFEGGSYNSPLHF.

A few counts support this clonotype. This chain joins TRBV10-3 and TRBJ1-3; unclear D gene. Germline V lookup: CDR1 ENHRY, CDR2 SYGVKD. V lost 7 bases and J lost 2, with 15 bases in between. The CDR3 spans 15 residues. The chain's CDR3 is CAIIRSLAAGNTIYF. The CDR3 nucleotides read TGTGCCATCATCCGCTCTTTAGCTGCTGGAAACACCATATATTTT.